The TCR beta chain described here comes from a study of Ad26.COV2.S vaccination and SARS-CoV-2 variants (dated by TCRdb to about 2021). Background on the whole study: Vaccine-arm donors were drawn from COV1001, a multicentre, randomized, double-blind, placebo-controlled phase I-IIa trial of Ad26.COV2.S in healthy adults. Trial participants were randomized into five groups of five, in which low-dose or high-dose Ad26.COV2.S was given once or twice, or placebo was given on both occasions. TCRbeta repertoire sequencing was used to assess the specificity and breadth of SARS-CoV-2-reactive T cell receptors after Ad26.COV2.S vaccination. Ad26.COV2.S was administered intramuscularly at 5 x 10^10 or 1 x 10^11 viral particles, either as a single shot or as two shots given 56 days apart. The TCR-sequenced set comprised approximately 30 samples: around 20 Ad26.COV2.S vaccine recipients, 5 placebo recipients and 8 SARS-CoV-2 convalescent individuals. Blinding of investigators to trial group allocation was maintained during experiments and outcome assessment. Summary of the overall study and its limitations: After vaccination, spike-specific CD8+ and CD4+ T cell responses were reported to show substantial breadth. The study lacked the statistical power to compare responses across vaccine doses or regimens. Comparable non-spike TCR breadth was observed between vaccine and placebo recipients, consistent with only spike being contained in the vaccine. Higher spike-specific TCR breadth was observed in Ad26.COV2.S recipients than in placebo recipients (P = 0.0014). It was noted by the authors that total T cell responses may have been underestimated by the TCR breadth and depth analyses.

The sample's treatment or condition label is to be understood as: over 15 received Ad26.COV2.S at low or high dose, single or two shots; about 5 received placebo; per-sample allocation not given. For vaccine and placebo recipients, repertoires were sequenced using samples collected on day 63 after the first injection. Cohort 1b enrolled about two dozen adults aged 18-55 years at a single site in Boston, USA, between 29 July and 7 August 2020. Ad26.COV2.S was a replication-incompetent adenovirus type 26 vector expressing a prefusion-stabilized SARS-CoV-2 spike protein from the original Wuhan strain. The immunoSEQ Assay was the method used to sequence TCRbeta CDR3 regions. After extraction, genomic DNA underwent amplification by bias-controlled multiplex PCR, followed by high-throughput sequencing. Turning to the authors' computational methods: Collapsing and filtering of sequences were performed to quantify the absolute abundance of each unique TCRbeta CDR3 region. T cell fraction was estimated by normalization of TCRbeta template counts to usable DNA, with usable DNA being measured through amplification of reference genes present in all nucleated cells. Repertoire TCRs were annotated as SARS-CoV-2-specific by exact matching of V gene, CDR3 amino acid sequence and J gene to a known reactive TCR set. The reference SARS-CoV-2 TCR set came from MIRA and was filtered for enrichment in COVID-19-positive ImmuneCODE repertoires, removing public or cross-reactive TCRs. Using the MIRA antigens, annotated TCRs were further analysed by specific ORF or by position within an ORF. Breadth was defined as the number of annotated unique rearrangements divided by the total number of unique productive rearrangements, and depth was defined as the summed frequency of the annotated unique rearrangements. Group comparisons of TCR breadth used two-sided Wilcoxon rank-sum tests. In TCRdb, the immuneACCESS table is reduced to in-frame sequences with V and J assigned. These tables do not hold every clone; where another copy was compared, an unresolved V gene accounts for under half, and the others remain unexplained. V and J calls and clone size are copied from that table; D and trimming were computed from the DNA. Present in this sample are 350,000 to 550,000 clones, 89% of which were seen just once. About 2.5% of the sample lies in the top ten.

CDR3 length: 16 amino acids, cysteine to phenylalanine. Of all the DNA, just the CDR3 is kept, 48 bases in frame from base 1. Reading the germline V gene (reference sequence) gives CDR1 LNHDA and CDR2 SQIVND. V has 4 bases trimmed and J has 7 bases trimmed; junction bases matching no gene number 8. As concerns this clone: Its antigen is currently not known. There are no base qualities to consult, and no much larger clone falls within one base.

This TCR was recovered from a person aged 18-60 years who received the Ad26.COV2.S COVID-19 vaccine or a placebo. This specimen consisted of peripheral blood, obtained in a trial of Ad26.COV2.S vaccine versus placebo. The V gene is TRBV19 and the J gene is TRBJ1-6, with 9 central nucleotides matching TRBD1. The CDR3 protein is CASSNLMGQGNSPLHF. In nucleotides, the sequence is TGTGCCAGTAGTAATTTAATGGGACAGGGAAATTCACCCCTCCACTTT.